The clone carrying this T cell receptor (beta chain) came up many times. Germline CDR1 reads SNHLY; CDR2 reads FYNNEI. CDR3 length: 14 residues. The trim removed 4 bases at V and 2 bases at J, leaving 3 bases unmatched. Time point of the sample: newly diagnosed GD, antithyroid drugs for less than 3 months. Scientists built the TCR library using RNA that was extracted from PBMCs. This entry comes from a study of regulatory T cells in long-lasting Graves disease. Library construction for TCR beta used iRepertoire HTBI primers and Arm-PCR of CDR3 regions. TCRdb redid the calling of the multiplex PCR reads with MiXCR, one entry per CDR3 protein. The sample has some 560,000 distinct CDR3 sequences; around 16% are singletons. These data were also filed under a second study, of T cells in Graves' hyperthyroidism and ophthalmopathy. That source notes: On the basis of clinical symptoms, serum thyroxine and TRAb, thyroid ultrasound and orbital computed tomography, diagnoses were made. Blood also contained most expanded thyroid clonotypes above 0.001.

The clonotype comes from a woman aged 35-60 years with Graves disease. This chain uses TRBV2 with TRBJ2-7, with 9 bases matching TRBD1. The source material was peripheral blood mononuclear cells (PBMCs), sampled at new diagnosis, from a patient treated with antithyroid drugs. The CDR3 DNA is TGTGCCAGCAGTGTGGGACAGGGACCCTACGAGCAGTACTTC. Encoded protein: CASSVGQGPYEQYF.